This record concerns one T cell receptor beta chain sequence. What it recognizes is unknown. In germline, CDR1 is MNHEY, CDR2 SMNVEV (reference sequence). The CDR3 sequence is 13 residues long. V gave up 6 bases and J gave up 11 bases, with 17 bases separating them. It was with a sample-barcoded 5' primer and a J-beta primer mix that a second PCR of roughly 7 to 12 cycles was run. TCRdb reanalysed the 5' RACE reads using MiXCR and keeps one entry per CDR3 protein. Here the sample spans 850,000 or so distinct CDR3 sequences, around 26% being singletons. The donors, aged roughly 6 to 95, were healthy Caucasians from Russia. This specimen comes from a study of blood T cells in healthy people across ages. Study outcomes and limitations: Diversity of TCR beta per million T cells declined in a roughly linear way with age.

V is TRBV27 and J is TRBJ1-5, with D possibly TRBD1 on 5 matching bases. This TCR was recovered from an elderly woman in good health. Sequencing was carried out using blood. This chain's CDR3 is CASSATGGLTQHF. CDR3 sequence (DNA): TGTGCCAGCAGCGCGACGGGGGGTTTGACCCAGCATTTT.